This T cell receptor (beta chain) was found in a study of shared clonotypes between healthy human individuals. Findings and caveats of the study: Blood was the sole source, and tissue repertoires probably differ.

Only CD45RO-negative cells positively selected for CCR7 counted as naive CD8 cells, so terminally differentiated effector memory CD45RA+ cells were excluded. Caucasian adults living in Nashville, Tennessee, provided all samples. Remarks on this clone: Its cognate antigen is unknown.

Measured with immunoSEQ multiplex PCR; TCRdb has only the in-frame clones, and not every one. The profile shows around 700,000 clones, 92% of them singletons. The sequenced sample was naive CD8+ T cells sorted from blood. The receptor's source is a man aged 30 to 45 in good health.

The CDR3 reads CASSNRVNYEQYF. For the CDR3, the DNA is TGTGCCAGCAGCAACAGGGTTAACTACGAGCAGTACTTC. The chain employs TRBV27 and TRBJ2-7; possibly TRBD1 for D (6 bases). The CDR3 is 13 amino acids. The germline CDR1 and CDR2 sequences are MNHEY and SMNVEV (reference sequence). V was clipped by 6 bases and J by 3 bases, with 12 bases between them.